A selection of T cell receptor beta chains follows, all from one sample in a study of blood T cell repertoires in COVID-19. The table came from immunoSEQ multiplex PCR; TCRdb's copy has only in-frame clones and leaves some out. The table lists a few hundred thousand clones, about nine tenths of them singletons, with 0.95% to 1.5% in the top ten. Sequencing input: PBMCs or T cells enriched from blood (not recorded which). The receptors here all came from a man aged 30 to 39 who had recovered from COVID-19. Both conserved end residues are part of each CDR3. A D gene is named only where the DNA matches it firmly. The size field is filled for only some rows; it gives once, few, many or a size class.

D,V,J,size,CDR3,DNA
.,TRBV6-5,TRBJ1-1,.,CASSMTENTEAFF,TGTGCCAGCAGTATGACAGAGAACACTGAAGCTTTCTTT
TRBD1,TRBV24-1,TRBJ2-1,.,CATSGFPLGTDQFF,TGTGCCACCAGTGGTTTCCCCCTTGGGACAGATCAGTTCTTC
TRBD1,TRBV7-7,TRBJ2-4,.,CASSLVAGGINIQYF,TGTGCTAGCAGCTTAGTGGCAGGGGGCATAAACATTCAGTACTTC
TRBD1,TRBV12-5,TRBJ2-1,.,CASGGDRGVTYNEQFF,TGTGCTAGTGGTGGCGACAGGGGGGTCACCTACAATGAGCAGTTCTTC
TRBD1,TRBV4-3,TRBJ2-3,.,CASSQGQYTDTQYF,TGCGCCAGCAGCCAGGGACAGTACACAGATACGCAGTATTTT
TRBD1,TRBV9,TRBJ1-2,.,CASKRGLHGYGYTF,TGTGCCAGCAAGAGGGGGCTTCATGGCTATGGCTACACCTTC
.,TRBV7-6,TRBJ2-2,.,CASRNTGISGAGELFF,TGTGCCAGCAGGAATACGGGAATTTCGGGAGCCGGGGAGCTGTTTTTT
.,TRBV7-2,TRBJ1-2,.,CASSLVAGNNYGYTF,TGTGCCAGCAGCTTAGTCGCGGGGAATAACTATGGCTACACCTTC
.,TRBV28,TRBJ1-4,once,CASSFNKEKLFF,TGTGCCAGCAGTTTCAATAAGGAGAAACTGTTTTTT
TRBD1,TRBV7-2,TRBJ2-7,.,CASSPRQGSPYEQYF,TGTGCCAGCAGCCCCCGACAGGGGAGCCCCTACGAGCAGTACTTC
.,TRBV4-3,TRBJ1-1,.,CASSQTGFRNTEAFF,TGCGCCAGCAGCCAAACAGGGTTTCGGAACACTGAAGCTTTCTTT
.,TRBV27,TRBJ2-2,.,CASWAGTSHLELFF,TGTGCCAGCTGGGCCGGGACTTCACATTTAGAGCTGTTTTTT
.,TRBV4-2,TRBJ1-4,.,CASSQEMTATNEKLFF,TGTGCCAGCAGCCAAGAAATGACAGCAACTAATGAAAAACTGTTTTTT
TRBD1,TRBV7-9,TRBJ1-1,few,CASSLDRRINTEAFF,TGTGCCAGCAGCTTGGACAGGAGGATTAACACTGAAGCTTTCTTT
.,TRBV15,TRBJ2-7,.,CATSRDVGGIAYEQYF,TGTGCCACCAGCAGAGACGTAGGAGGGATAGCCTACGAGCAGTACTTC
.,TRBV19,TRBJ2-3,.,CASNSPLGTDTQYF,TGTGCCAGTAACAGTCCGCTGGGCACAGATACGCAGTATTTT
TRBD2,TRBV6-4,TRBJ2-1,.,CASSGGAGVTEQFF,TGTGCCAGCAGTGGCGGTGCGGGAGTTACCGAGCAGTTCTTC
TRBD1,TRBV5-1,TRBJ1-2,.,CASSLSQGGDYGYTF,TGCGCCAGCAGCTTGAGCCAGGGGGGAGACTATGGCTACACCTTC
.,TRBV9,TRBJ1-2,.,CASSVQGLNYGYTF,TGTGCCAGCAGCGTTCAGGGCTTAAACTATGGCTACACCTTC
.,TRBV14,TRBJ1-4,.,CASSQVGGLGEKLFF,TGTGCCAGCAGCCAAGTGGGGGGGCTTGGTGAAAAACTGTTTTTT
TRBD2,TRBV11-2,TRBJ2-7,.,CASSNIAGDNEQYF,TGTGCCAGCAGCAACATAGCGGGAGACAACGAGCAGTACTTC
.,TRBV13,TRBJ1-2,.,CASSLNRGYTF,TGTGCCAGCAGCCTTAACCGGGGCTACACCTTC
.,TRBV28,TRBJ2-7,.,CASSFVGASTSSSYEQYF,TGTGCCAGCAGTTTTGTTGGAGCGTCAACGTCATCTTCCTACGAGCAGTACTTC
.,TRBV9,TRBJ1-4,once,CASSVARDSFNEKLFF,TGTGCCAGCAGCGTCGCCCGCGACAGTTTTAATGAAAAACTGTTTTTT
TRBD2,TRBV28,TRBJ2-2,.,CATLSGRGYTGELFF,TGTGCCACCCTAAGCGGGAGGGGATACACCGGGGAGCTGTTTTTT
.,TRBV7-9,TRBJ1-1,.,CASSPKSAEAFF,TGTGCCAGCAGCCCCAAGAGCGCTGAAGCTTTCTTT
.,TRBV27,TRBJ2-4,.,CASSLSRGAKNIQYF,TGTGCCAGCAGTTTATCAAGGGGAGCCAAAAACATTCAGTACTTC
.,TRBV19,TRBJ2-1,.,CASSNWQAYNEQFF,TGTGCCAGTAGTAACTGGCAGGCGTACAATGAGCAGTTCTTC
.,TRBV7-2,TRBJ2-2,.,CASSQTWAGELFF,TGTGCCAGCAGTCAGACCTGGGCTGGGGAGCTGTTTTTT
TRBD2,TRBV29-1,TRBJ2-7,.,CSVNGGNLYEQYF,TGCAGCGTTAACGGGGGGAACCTCTACGAGCAGTACTTC
TRBD1,TRBV6-6,TRBJ1-5,.,CASSLSGQGNSNQPQHF,TGTGCCAGCAGTCTATCTGGACAGGGGAATAGCAATCAGCCCCAGCATTTT
.,TRBV25-1,TRBJ1-1,.,CASSGIGTMPKTEAFF,TGTGCCAGCAGTGGGATCGGGACTATGCCAAAAACTGAAGCTTTCTTT
TRBD2,TRBV4-2,TRBJ2-1,once,CASSQEDSGSRDEQFF,TGTGCCAGCAGCCAAGAAGACAGCGGGAGTCGGGATGAGCAGTTCTTC
TRBD1,TRBV2,TRBJ2-1,.,CASSDRDRDNYEQFF,TGTGCCAGCAGTGACCGGGACAGGGATAATTATGAGCAGTTCTTC
TRBD2,TRBV10-3,TRBJ2-1,.,CAISESKTGLAVFF,TGTGCCATCAGTGAGTCCAAGACGGGACTAGCGGTGTTCTTC
TRBD2,TRBV19,TRBJ2-3,.,CASSISGRAPDTQYF,TGTGCCAGTAGTATCAGCGGGAGGGCCCCAGATACGCAGTATTTT
.,TRBV19,TRBJ2-1,.,CASSIGSSSYNEQFF,TGTGCCAGTAGTATAGGGTCCAGCTCCTACAATGAGCAGTTCTTC
.,TRBV23-1,TRBJ2-1,once,CASSQSTGREFEFF,TGCGCCAGCAGTCAATCGACAGGGCGGGAATTTGAGTTCTTC
.,TRBV27,TRBJ2-3,.,CASRRTATSVGETQYF,TGTGCCAGCAGAAGGACAGCCACAAGCGTTGGGGAAACGCAGTATTTT
.,TRBV5-6,TRBJ2-7,.,CASGPRNRRYQAYEQYF,TGTGCCAGCGGGCCCCGCAATCGCCGGTACCAAGCCTACGAGCAGTACTTC
TRBD1,TRBV19,TRBJ2-7,.,CASSIDPDREAFYEQYF,TGTGCCAGTAGTATAGATCCGGACAGGGAGGCGTTCTACGAGCAGTACTTC
.,TRBV28,TRBJ1-2,.,CAAGTNYGYTF,TGTGCCGCGGGAACGAACTATGGCTACACCTTC
.,TRBV19,TRBJ2-3,.,CASSFRRSSTDTQYF,TGTGCCAGTAGTTTCAGACGGAGTAGCACAGATACGCAGTATTTT
.,TRBV10-3,TRBJ1-5,.,CAISEWGGQPQHF,TGTGCCATCAGTGAGTGGGGGGGACAGCCCCAGCATTTT
.,TRBV11-2,TRBJ1-2,.,CASSAIGGGHGYGYTF,TGTGCCAGCAGCGCAATCGGGGGGGGGCACGGCTATGGCTACACCTTC
TRBD1,TRBV2,TRBJ1-5,.,CASRPGTGGKQPQHF,TGTGCCAGCAGACCTGGGACAGGGGGAAAACAGCCCCAGCATTTT
TRBD1,TRBV18,TRBJ2-4,.,CASSRQGPTPKNIQYF,TGTGCCAGCTCACGACAGGGTCCTACTCCCAAAAACATTCAGTACTTC
TRBD2,TRBV7-2,TRBJ2-5,.,CASSLGASGPETQYF,TGTGCCAGCAGCTTAGGGGCTAGCGGGCCAGAGACCCAGTACTTC
TRBD2,TRBV5-1,TRBJ2-7,.,CASSSSGLGTYEQYF,TGCGCCAGCAGCTCATCGGGACTAGGGACCTACGAGCAGTACTTC
TRBD1,TRBV3-1/TRBV3-2,TRBJ1-1,.,CASSQVAGGTEAFF,TGTGCCAGCAGCCAAGTCGCAGGGGGCACTGAAGCTTTCTTT
TRBD1,TRBV7-2,TRBJ1-4,.,CASSLFRQGVKLFF,TGTGCCAGCAGCCTATTCCGACAGGGGGTAAAACTGTTTTTT
TRBD2,TRBV7-2,TRBJ2-7,.,CASSTALAGVEQYF,TGTGCCAGCAGCACCGCCCTAGCGGGGGTCGAGCAGTACTTC
.,TRBV9,TRBJ2-7,.,CASSVGSSGYYEQYF,TGTGCCAGCAGCGTAGGCTCGTCAGGGTATTACGAGCAGTACTTC
TRBD2,TRBV28,TRBJ2-7,.,CASSDSGRYEQYF,TGTGCCAGCAGTGATAGCGGGAGGTACGAGCAGTACTTC
.,TRBV6-5,TRBJ1-5,.,CASSYPRQGKLPQHF,TGTGCCAGCAGTTACCCGCGGCAGGGTAAATTACCCCAGCATTTT
TRBD2,TRBV5-1,TRBJ2-3,.,CASSMGLAISDTQYF,TGCGCCAGCAGCATGGGACTAGCGATTTCAGATACGCAGTATTTT
TRBD2,TRBV24-1,TRBJ2-1,once,CATSDYTTSGGEQFF,TGTGCCACCAGTGATTATACAACTAGCGGGGGTGAGCAGTTCTTC
TRBD2,TRBV10-1,TRBJ2-2,once,CASSQQGLAGFDTGELFF,TGCGCCAGCAGCCAACAAGGACTAGCGGGATTTGACACCGGGGAGCTGTTTTTT
TRBD1,TRBV30,TRBJ1-2,.,CAWSGGQAGYTF,TGTGCCTGGAGTGGAGGACAGGCCGGCTACACCTTC